The clone carrying this T cell receptor beta chain was picked up one time. This entry is derived from a study of blood T cell repertoires in COVID-19. The overall study: The origin of the acute and convalescent COVID-19 samples was the United States, Italy and Spain.

Participants had their cohort set by participant-reported clinical history. A case of COVID-19 had been met by exposed participants within 2 weeks before study entry. The CDR3 has 13 residues. Germline assignment: CDR1 SGHNT and CDR2 YYREEE (reference sequence). Losses at the gene ends were 1 base for V and 5 bases for J; bases not matched to a gene: 1. Repertoires were generated with immunoSEQ multiplex PCR, while TCRdb's copy carries only in-frame clones and drops some. Here the sample spans 430,000 or so clones, about 88% being singletons. This chain connects TRBV5-4 to TRBJ2-5; 8 nucleotides match TRBD1. This receptor was taken from a woman aged 18-29 years who had been exposed to COVID-19. What was sequenced was PBMCs or T cells enriched from blood (not recorded which). The CDR3 DNA reads TGTGCCAGCAGCTTGACAGGGGGGGAGACCCAGTACTTC. The encoded protein is CASSLTGGETQYF.